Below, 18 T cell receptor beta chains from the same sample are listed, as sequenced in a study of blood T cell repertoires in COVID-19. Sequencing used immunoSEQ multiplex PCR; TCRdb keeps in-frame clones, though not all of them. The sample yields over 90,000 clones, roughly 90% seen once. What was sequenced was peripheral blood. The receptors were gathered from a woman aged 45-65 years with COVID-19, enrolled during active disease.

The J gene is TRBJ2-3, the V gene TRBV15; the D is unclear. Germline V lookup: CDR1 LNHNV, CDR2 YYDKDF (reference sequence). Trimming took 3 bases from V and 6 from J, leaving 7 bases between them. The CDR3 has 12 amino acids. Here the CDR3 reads CATSSPADTQYF. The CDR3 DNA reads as TGTGCCACCAGCAGTCCCGCGGATACGCAGTATTTT.

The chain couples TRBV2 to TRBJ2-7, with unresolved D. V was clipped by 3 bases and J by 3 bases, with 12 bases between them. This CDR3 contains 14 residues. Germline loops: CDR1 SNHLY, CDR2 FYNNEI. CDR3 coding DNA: TGTGCCAGCAGTGATCCGGGTCCTAACTACGAGCAGTACTTC. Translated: CASSDPGPNYEQYF.

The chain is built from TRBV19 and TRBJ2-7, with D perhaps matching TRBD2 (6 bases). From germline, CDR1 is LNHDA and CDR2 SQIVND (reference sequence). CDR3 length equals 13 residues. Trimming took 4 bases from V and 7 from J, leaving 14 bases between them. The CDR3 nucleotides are TGTGCCAGTAGTACTACTAGCTCCGGGGAGCAGTACTTC. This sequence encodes CASSTTSSGEQYF.

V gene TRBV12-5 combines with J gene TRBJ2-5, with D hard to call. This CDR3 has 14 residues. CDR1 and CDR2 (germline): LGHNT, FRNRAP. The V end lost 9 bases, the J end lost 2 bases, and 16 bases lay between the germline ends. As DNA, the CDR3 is TGTGCTAGCCGAACCGCAGGCTCACAAGAGACCCAGTACTTC. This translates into CASRTAGSQETQYF.

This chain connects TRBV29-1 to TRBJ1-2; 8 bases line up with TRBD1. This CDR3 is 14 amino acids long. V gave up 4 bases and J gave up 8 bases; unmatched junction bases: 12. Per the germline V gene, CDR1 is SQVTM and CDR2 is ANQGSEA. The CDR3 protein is CSVGAGGDLKGYTF. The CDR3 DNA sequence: TGCAGCGTTGGGGCAGGGGGCGATCTTAAGGGCTACACCTTC.

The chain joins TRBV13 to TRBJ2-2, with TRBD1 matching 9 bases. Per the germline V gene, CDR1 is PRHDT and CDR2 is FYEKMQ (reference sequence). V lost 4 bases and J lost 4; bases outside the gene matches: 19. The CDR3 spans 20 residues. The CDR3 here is CASSSRTGDIADPPTGELFF. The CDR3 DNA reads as TGTGCCAGCAGCTCTCGGACAGGGGACATAGCGGACCCCCCCACCGGGGAGCTGTTTTTT.

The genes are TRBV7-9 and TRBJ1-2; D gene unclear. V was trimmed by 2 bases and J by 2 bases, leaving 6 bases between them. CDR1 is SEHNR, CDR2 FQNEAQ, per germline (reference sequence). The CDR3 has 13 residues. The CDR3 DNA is TGTGCCAGCAGCTTACAACTGAACTATGGCTACACCTTC. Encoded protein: CASSLQLNYGYTF.

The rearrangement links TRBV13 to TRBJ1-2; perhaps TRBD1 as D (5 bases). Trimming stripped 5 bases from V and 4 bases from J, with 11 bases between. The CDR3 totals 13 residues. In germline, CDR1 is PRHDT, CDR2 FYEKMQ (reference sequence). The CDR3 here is CASSPGGSYGYTF. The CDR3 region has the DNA TGTGCCAGCAGCCCCGGGGGGAGCTATGGCTACACCTTC.

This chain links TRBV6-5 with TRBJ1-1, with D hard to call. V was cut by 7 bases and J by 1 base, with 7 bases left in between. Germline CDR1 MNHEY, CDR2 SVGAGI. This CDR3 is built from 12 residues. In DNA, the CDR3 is TGTGCCAGCAAGACGGGGAACACTGAAGCTTTCTTT. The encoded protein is CASKTGNTEAFF.

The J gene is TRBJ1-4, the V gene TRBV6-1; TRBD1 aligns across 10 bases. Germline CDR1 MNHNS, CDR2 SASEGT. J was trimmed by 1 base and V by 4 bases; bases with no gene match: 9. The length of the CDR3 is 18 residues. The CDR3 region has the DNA TGTGCCAGCAGTGCAGGACAGGGGGTCCTCGGAACTAATGAAAAACTGTTTTTT. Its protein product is CASSAGQGVLGTNEKLFF.

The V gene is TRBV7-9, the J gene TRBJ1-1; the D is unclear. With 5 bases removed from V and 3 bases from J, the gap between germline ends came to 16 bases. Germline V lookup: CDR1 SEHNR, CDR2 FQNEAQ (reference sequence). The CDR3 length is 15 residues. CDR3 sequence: CASSLLLNQDTEAFF. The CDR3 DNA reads TGTGCCAGCAGCCTCTTGTTGAACCAGGACACTGAAGCTTTCTTT.

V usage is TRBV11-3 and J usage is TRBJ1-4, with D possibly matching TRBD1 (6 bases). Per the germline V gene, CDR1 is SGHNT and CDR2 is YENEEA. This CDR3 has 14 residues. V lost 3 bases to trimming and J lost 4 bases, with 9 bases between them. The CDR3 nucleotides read TGTGCCAGCAGCTTTGGACAGATTAATGAAAAACTGTTTTTT. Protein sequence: CASSFGQINEKLFF.

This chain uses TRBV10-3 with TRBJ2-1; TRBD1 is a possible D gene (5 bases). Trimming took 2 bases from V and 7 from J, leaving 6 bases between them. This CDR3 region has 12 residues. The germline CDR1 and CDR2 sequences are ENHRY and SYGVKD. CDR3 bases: TGTGCCATCAGTGAGAAGGGGAATGAGCAGTTCTTC. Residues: CAISEKGNEQFF.

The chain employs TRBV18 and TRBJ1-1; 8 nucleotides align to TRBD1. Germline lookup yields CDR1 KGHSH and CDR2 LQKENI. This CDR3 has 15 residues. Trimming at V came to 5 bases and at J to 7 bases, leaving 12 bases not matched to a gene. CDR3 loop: CASSSARGRTGEAFF. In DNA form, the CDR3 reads TGTGCCAGCTCATCCGCCAGGGGGCGAACTGGTGAAGCTTTCTTT.

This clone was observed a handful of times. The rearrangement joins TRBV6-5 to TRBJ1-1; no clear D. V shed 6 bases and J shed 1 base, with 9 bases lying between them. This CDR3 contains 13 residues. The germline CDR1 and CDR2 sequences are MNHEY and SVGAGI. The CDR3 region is CASRSRGNTEAFF. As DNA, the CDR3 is TGTGCCAGCAGATCCCGGGGGAACACTGAAGCTTTCTTT.

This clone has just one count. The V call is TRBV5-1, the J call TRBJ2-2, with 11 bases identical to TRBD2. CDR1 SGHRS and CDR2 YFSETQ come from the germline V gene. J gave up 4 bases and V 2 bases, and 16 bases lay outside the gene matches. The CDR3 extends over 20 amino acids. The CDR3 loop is CASSLSPGTSGPTGTGELFF. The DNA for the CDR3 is TGCGCCAGCAGCTTATCCCCCGGGACTAGCGGACCAACCGGCACCGGGGAGCTGTTTTTT.

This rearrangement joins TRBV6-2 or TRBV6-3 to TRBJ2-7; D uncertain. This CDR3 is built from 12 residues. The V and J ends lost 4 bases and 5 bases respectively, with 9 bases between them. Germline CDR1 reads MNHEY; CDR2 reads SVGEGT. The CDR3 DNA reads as TGTGCCAGCAGTTCTAGACTCGACGAGCAGTACTTC. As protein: CASSSRLDEQYF.

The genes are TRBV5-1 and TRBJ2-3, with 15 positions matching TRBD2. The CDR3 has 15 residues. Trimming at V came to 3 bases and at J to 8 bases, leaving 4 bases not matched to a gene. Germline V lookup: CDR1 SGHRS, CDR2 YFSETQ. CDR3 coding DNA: TGCGCCAGCAGCTCAGGACTAGCGGGGGGGAGTACGCAGTATTTT. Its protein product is CASSSGLAGGSTQYF.